This T cell receptor beta chain was profiled in a study of blood T cell repertoires in COVID-19. About the research overall: The United States, Italy and Spain were the sources of the acute and convalescent COVID-19 samples. Sample material is recorded as cDNA or gDNA derived from T cells, B-cell-depleted T cells, or PBMCs.

The authors' processing: Counts of nucleated cells, estimated from reference gene primer amplification, were obtained. Clones were read by immunoSEQ multiplex PCR, and TCRdb kept only the in-frame ones, dropping some. The DNA was the basis for D and trimming; V, J and clone size are from that table. The table records over 250,000 clones, 80% to 90% of them present only once. The CDR3 length is 17 residues. The V gene lost 5 bases and the J gene lost 3 bases, with 19 bases spanning the gap. The germline gives CDR1 MNHNY, CDR2 SVGAGI (reference sequence). V usage is TRBV6-6 and J usage is TRBJ1-4; TRBD1 might be the D (5 bases). Sequenced input: peripheral blood. The receptor was isolated from an older woman with acute or convalescent COVID-19. The CDR3 coding sequence is TGTGCCAGCAGTCCCAGGGTGTCCGGAGGGGCTAATGAAAAACTGTTTTTT. Translating it yields CASSPRVSGGANEKLFF.